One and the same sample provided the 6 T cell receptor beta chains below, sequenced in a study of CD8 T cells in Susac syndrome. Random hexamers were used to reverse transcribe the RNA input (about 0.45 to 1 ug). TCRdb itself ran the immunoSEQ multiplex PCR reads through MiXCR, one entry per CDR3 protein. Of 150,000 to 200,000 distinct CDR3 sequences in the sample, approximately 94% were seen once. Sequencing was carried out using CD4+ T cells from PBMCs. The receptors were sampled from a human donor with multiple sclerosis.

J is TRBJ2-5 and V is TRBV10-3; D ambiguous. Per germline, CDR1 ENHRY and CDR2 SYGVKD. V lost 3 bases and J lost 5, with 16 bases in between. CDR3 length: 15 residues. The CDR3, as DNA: TGTGCCATCAGTGATGGGGTTTCCTCGGGTGAGACCCAGTACTTC. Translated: CAISDGVSSGETQYF.

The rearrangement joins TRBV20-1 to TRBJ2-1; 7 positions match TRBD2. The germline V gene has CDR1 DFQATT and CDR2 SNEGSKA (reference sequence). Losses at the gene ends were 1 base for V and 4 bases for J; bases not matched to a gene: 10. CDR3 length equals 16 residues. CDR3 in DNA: TGCAGTGCTAGAGCCCCAGCTAGGGGACTATACAATGAGCAGTTCTTC. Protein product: CSARAPARGLYNEQFF.

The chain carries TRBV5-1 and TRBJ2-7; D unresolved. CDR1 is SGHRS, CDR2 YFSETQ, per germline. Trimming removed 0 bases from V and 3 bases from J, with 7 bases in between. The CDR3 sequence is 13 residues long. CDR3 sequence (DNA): TGCGCCAGCAGCTTGGACTCGCTCTACGAGCAGTACTTC. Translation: CASSLDSLYEQYF. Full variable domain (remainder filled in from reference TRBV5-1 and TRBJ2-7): KAGVTQTPRYLIKTRGQQVTLSCSPISGHRSVSWYQQTPGQGLQFLFEYFSETQRNKGNFPGRFSGRQFSNSRSEMNVSTLELGDSALYLCASSLDSLYEQYFGPGTRLTVT.

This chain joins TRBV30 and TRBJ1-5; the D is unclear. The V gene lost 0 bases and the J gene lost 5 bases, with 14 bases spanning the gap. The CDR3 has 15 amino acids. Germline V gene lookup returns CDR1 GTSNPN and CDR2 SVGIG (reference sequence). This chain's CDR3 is CAWSVRSGVHQPQHF. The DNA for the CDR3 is TGTGCCTGGAGTGTACGGTCGGGAGTTCATCAGCCCCAGCATTTT.

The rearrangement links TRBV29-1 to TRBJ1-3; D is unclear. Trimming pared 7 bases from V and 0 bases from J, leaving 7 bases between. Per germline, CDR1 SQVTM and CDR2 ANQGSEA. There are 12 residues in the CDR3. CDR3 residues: CSARNSGNTIYF. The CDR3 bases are TGCAGCGCTCGAAACTCTGGAAACACCATATATTTT.

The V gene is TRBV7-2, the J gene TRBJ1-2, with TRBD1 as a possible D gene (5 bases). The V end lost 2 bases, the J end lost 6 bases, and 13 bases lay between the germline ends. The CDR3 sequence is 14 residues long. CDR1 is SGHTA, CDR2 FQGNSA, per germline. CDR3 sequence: CASSLNSREDGYTF. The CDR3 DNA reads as TGTGCCAGCAGCTTAAATAGCAGGGAGGATGGCTACACCTTC.